This is a list of T cell receptor beta chains from one sample in a study of metastatic and nonmetastatic thyroid tumors. TCRdb reanalyzed the PCR reads via MiXCR. The sample yields 30,000 to 35,000 clones, just under 30% seen once. The specimen was blood. The receptor source for this set is a female donor with papillary thyroid cancer or a benign thyroid nodule (not recorded which). Some clones in this sample may be carry-over from other donors' samples. Each CDR3 is given with its conserved first and last residue. D genes are given only for firm matches. Only part of the rows carry a size: once, few, many, or a class if the clone is expanded.

j_call,clone_size,d_call,v_call,cdr3_aa,cdr3_nt
TRBJ2-1,many,-,TRBV3-1,CASSQGSRSVNNEQFF,TGTGCCAGCAGCCAAGGAAGTCGATCTGTAAACAATGAGCAGTTCTTC
TRBJ1-1,-,-,TRBV19,CASSIKGINTEAFF,TGTGCCAGTAGTATCAAGGGGATCAACACTGAAGCTTTCTTT
TRBJ1-5,-,TRBD1,TRBV11-2,CASSGLDRGGGQPQHF,TGTGCCAGCAGCGGCCTCGACAGGGGGGGCGGTCAGCCCCAGCATTTT
TRBJ2-7,many,-,TRBV5-6,CASSSAYYEQYF,TGTGCCAGCAGCTCAGCGTACTACGAGCAGTACTTC
TRBJ1-2,-,TRBD1,TRBV6-1,CASSPTRDRGGYTF,TGTGCCAGCAGCCCCACCCGCGACAGGGGCGGCTACACCTTC
TRBJ2-2,-,-,TRBV30,CAWSLTIGELFF,TGTGCCTGGAGTTTAACAATAGGGGAGCTGTTTTTT
TRBJ2-1,medium-sized,TRBD2,TRBV7-6,CASSLWSGRADEQFF,TGTGCCAGCAGCTTGTGGAGCGGGAGGGCTGATGAGCAGTTCTTC
TRBJ2-7,few,-,TRBV6-1,CASMGGVRYEQYF,TGTGCCAGCATGGGAGGTGTGCGGTACGAGCAGTACTTC
TRBJ2-7,many,TRBD2,TRBV6-2/TRBV6-3,CASYSGSEQYF,TGTGCCAGCTATAGCGGGAGTGAGCAGTACTTC
TRBJ2-1,many,-,TRBV6-1,CASSEEPSPYNEQFF,TGTGCCAGCAGTGAAGAGCCATCCCCCTACAATGAGCAGTTCTTC
TRBJ1-2,few,TRBD1,TRBV12-3/TRBV12-4,CASRRQGAIYGYTF,TGTGCCAGCAGAAGACAGGGGGCGATCTATGGCTACACCTTC
TRBJ2-3,many,-,TRBV14,CASSQGSSVSTDTQYF,TGTGCCAGCAGCCAAGGTTCTAGCGTGAGCACAGATACGCAGTATTTT
TRBJ1-3,many,-,TRBV3-1,CASSQGGSGNTIYF,TGTGCCAGCAGCCAAGGGGGCTCTGGAAACACCATATATTTT
TRBJ2-2,few,-,TRBV6-6,CASSSLRWTENTGELFF,TGTGCCAGCAGTTCTCTCCGATGGACAGAGAACACCGGGGAGCTGTTTTTT
TRBJ2-1,-,-,TRBV20-1,CSASSIYNEQFF,TGCAGTGCTAGTTCAATCTACAATGAGCAGTTCTTC
TRBJ2-1,many,-,TRBV11-1,CASSITGHTNEQFF,TGTGCCAGCAGCATAACCGGGCACACAAATGAGCAGTTCTTC
TRBJ2-2,-,-,TRBV11-2,CASSERELFF,TGTGCCAGCAGCGAAAGGGAGCTGTTTTTT
TRBJ2-2,medium-sized,TRBD1,TRBV6-5,CASSSLMTGSTGELFF,TGTGCCAGCAGTTCTCTCATGACAGGGTCCACCGGGGAGCTGTTTTTT
TRBJ2-5,many,TRBD2,TRBV7-2,CASSLSAGASETQYF,TGTGCCAGCAGCTTATCAGCGGGAGCTTCAGAGACCCAGTACTTC
TRBJ2-7,-,TRBD2,TRBV7-3,CASSLAASGVYEQYF,TGTGCCAGCAGCTTAGCGGCTAGCGGGGTCTACGAGCAGTACTTC
TRBJ2-7,-,TRBD2,TRBV20-1,CSARPLAGVFEQYF,TGCAGTGCTAGACCCCTAGCGGGAGTTTTCGAGCAGTACTTC
TRBJ1-3,medium-sized,-,TRBV28,CASSSPRGQHSGNTIYF,TGTGCCAGCAGTTCCCCTCGTGGACAGCACTCTGGAAACACCATATATTTT
TRBJ1-2,many,TRBD1,TRBV9,CASSVAGGYGYTF,TGTGCCAGCAGCGTAGCAGGGGGCTATGGCTACACCTTC
TRBJ2-1,many,-,TRBV3-1,CASSPGWGHSYNEQFF,TGTGCCAGCAGCCCAGGTTGGGGACACTCCTACAATGAGCAGTTCTTC
TRBJ1-6,medium-sized,-,TRBV10-3,CAISGDFYNSPLHF,TGTGCCATCAGTGGAGATTTCTATAATTCACCCCTCCACTTT
TRBJ2-3,few,-,TRBV6-5,CASSSGGGTWTDTQYF,TGTGCCAGCAGTTCCGGTGGGGGGACTTGGACAGATACGCAGTATTTT
TRBJ1-1,-,TRBD1,TRBV4-3,CASSQDRGAESFF,TGCGCCAGCAGCCAGGACAGGGGAGCTGAATCTTTCTTT
TRBJ2-7,-,-,TRBV7-2,CASSLSQTYEQYF,TGTGCCAGCAGCTTATCACAAACCTACGAGCAGTACTTC
TRBJ1-2,-,TRBD1,TRBV19,CASSIAGQGASGYTF,TGTGCCAGTAGTATAGCCGGACAGGGGGCGAGTGGCTACACCTTC
TRBJ1-1,many,-,TRBV3-1,CASSQAGLGEAFF,TGTGCCAGCAGCCAAGCGGGATTGGGTGAAGCTTTCTTT
TRBJ1-3,-,-,TRBV5-1,CASSPGGGLGGNTIYF,TGCGCCAGCAGCCCTGGTGGGGGGCTAGGAGGAAACACCATATATTTT
TRBJ2-1,-,TRBD2,TRBV20-1,CSARRSGGNNEQFF,TGCAGTGCTAGACGTAGCGGGGGCAACAATGAGCAGTTCTTC
TRBJ2-3,-,TRBD2,TRBV11-2,CASSLDSIPGLAGRGTQYF,TGTGCCAGCAGCTTAGATTCGATTCCGGGACTAGCGGGAAGGGGTACGCAGTATTTT
TRBJ2-3,-,-,TRBV30,CAWSIVRDTQYF,TGTGCCTGGAGCATCGTTCGAGATACGCAGTATTTT
TRBJ1-2,-,-,TRBV19,CASTDHGVPGYTF,TGTGCCAGTACCGATCACGGGGTTCCTGGCTACACCTTC
TRBJ1-3,-,-,TRBV11-3,CASTQRSGVPGNTIYF,TGTGCCAGCACCCAGAGGAGTGGGGTCCCTGGGAACACCATATATTTT
TRBJ2-7,-,TRBD1,TRBV2,CASRRSGTGLYEQYF,TGTGCCAGCAGACGCTCCGGGACAGGGCTCTACGAGCAGTACTTC
TRBJ1-5,-,TRBD1,TRBV6-2/TRBV6-3,CASSYDRVATGGYSNQPQHF,TGTGCCAGCAGTTACGACAGGGTGGCGACAGGAGGGTATAGCAATCAGCCCCAGCATTTT
TRBJ2-7,-,TRBD2,TRBV11-2,CASSLTGTSPSYEQYF,TGTGCCAGCAGCTTAACCGGGACTAGCCCATCCTACGAGCAGTACTTC
TRBJ1-5,many,-,TRBV20-1,CSARDLREGQNQPQHF,TGCAGTGCTAGAGATCTAAGGGAAGGACAGAATCAGCCCCAGCATTTT
TRBJ2-7,-,TRBD2,TRBV27,CASRKIGERDAYEQYF,TGTGCCAGCAGGAAAATCGGCGAGCGGGACGCCTATGAGCAGTACTTC
TRBJ2-1,-,-,TRBV6-1,CASSPPPGSSYNEQFF,TGTGCCAGCTCTCCACCACCAGGGAGCTCCTACAATGAGCAGTTCTTC
TRBJ2-7,-,TRBD1,TRBV7-2,CASSVTGGVYEQYF,TGTGCCAGCAGCGTAACAGGGGGCGTGTACGAGCAGTACTTC
TRBJ2-1,-,-,TRBV5-1,CASSRFYNEQFF,TGCGCCAGCAGCCGGTTCTACAATGAGCAGTTCTTC
TRBJ2-1,once,TRBD1,TRBV5-6,CASSSGTGYWNEQFF,TGTGCCAGCAGTTCCGGGACAGGGTATTGGAATGAGCAGTTCTTC
TRBJ2-7,few,TRBD2,TRBV20-1,CSAREGSGSSYEQYF,TGCAGTGCTAGAGAGGGTAGCGGGAGTTCGTACGAGCAGTACTTC
TRBJ2-2,few,TRBD2,TRBV24-1,CATSDPGTSASGELFF,TGTGCCACCAGTGATCCCGGGACTAGCGCTTCCGGGGAGCTGTTTTTT
TRBJ1-5,many,TRBD1,TRBV11-2,CASSPGTGNQPQHF,TGTGCCAGCAGCCCCGGGACAGGGAATCAGCCCCAGCATTTT
TRBJ1-1,few,TRBD1,TRBV25-1,CASSYGTVNTEAFF,TGTGCCAGCAGTTATGGGACAGTGAACACTGAAGCTTTCTTT
TRBJ2-7,-,-,TRBV18,CASSRDWGEEQYF,TGTGCCAGCTCACGAGACTGGGGCGAGGAGCAGTACTTC
TRBJ2-5,many,TRBD2,TRBV5-1,CASSFRGRTSGRTETQYF,TGCGCCAGCAGCTTCAGGGGCAGGACTAGCGGGAGAACGGAGACCCAGTACTTC
TRBJ2-2,many,-,TRBV3-1,CASSQVTQGVPTGELFF,TGTGCCAGCAGCCAAGTAACCCAGGGTGTACCCACAGGGGAGCTGTTTTTT
TRBJ2-1,many,-,TRBV4-2,CASSQDFGLEWVF,TGTGCCAGCAGCCAAGATTTCGGACTCGAGTGGGTCTTC
TRBJ2-3,many,TRBD2,TRBV9,CASSVLAGGRDTQYF,TGTGCCAGCAGCGTTTTGGCGGGAGGAAGGGATACGCAGTATTTT
TRBJ2-3,few,-,TRBV12-3/TRBV12-4,CASSPLLSTDTQYF,TGTGCCAGCAGCCCTCTCCTAAGCACAGATACGCAGTATTTT